One sample yielded the 4 T cell receptor beta chains listed below, sequenced in a study of regulatory T cells in long-lasting Graves disease. Documented time point: newly diagnosed GD, antithyroid drugs for less than 3 months. PBMC RNA served as the TCR library source. Library construction for TCR beta used iRepertoire HTBI primers and Arm-PCR of CDR3 regions. TCRdb re-called the multiplex PCR reads with MiXCR, one entry per CDR3 protein. The sample has around 460,000 distinct CDR3 sequences, around 15% seen once; the top ten hold about 15%. The same sample was also studied in work on T cells in Graves' hyperthyroidism and ophthalmopathy.

The sample in question was peripheral blood mononuclear cells (PBMCs), obtained at new diagnosis, from a patient treated with antithyroid drugs. Source of these receptors: a woman aged 45-60 years with Graves disease.

This clonotype was observed a handful of times. The chain employs TRBV9 and TRBJ2-5; 10 bases align to TRBD2. The CDR3 extends over 18 amino acids. Germline lookup yields CDR1 SGDLS and CDR2 YYNGEE. After removal of 0 bases from V and 2 bases from J, the junction contained 10 bases not matched to a gene. As DNA, the CDR3 is TGTGCCAGCAGCGTAGCTTTTACCCTAGCGGGGGATCAAGAGACCCAGTACTTC. This sequence encodes CASSVAFTLAGDQETQYF.

Remarks on this clonotype: Given the absence of the conserved phenylalanine or tryptophan at the CDR3 end, a read error is likely. The rearrangement uses TRBV6-5 and TRBJ1-1; 9 positions match TRBD1. The CDR3 extends over 14 amino acids. CDR1 and CDR2 from the germline V gene are MNHEY and SVGAGI. The ends lost 4 bases at V and 2 bases at J; junction bases unmatched: 2. CDR3 loop: CASSWDRENTEAFS. The CDR3 DNA follows: TGTGCCAGCAGTTGGGACAGGGAAAACACTGAAGCTTTCTCT.

This clonotype was seen a handful of times. The chain has TRBV3-1 and TRBJ1-2, with 7 bases matching TRBD1. The length of the CDR3 is 15 residues. The V segment lost 1 base and the J segment 5 bases; nucleotides outside the gene matches: 7. Germline assignment: CDR1 LGHDT and CDR2 YNNKEL (reference sequence). CDR3 residues: CASSQGLGTEYGYTF. The CDR3 DNA sequence: TGTGCCAGCAGCCAAGGACTTGGGACAGAATATGGCTACACCTTC.

This clonotype was seen at least ten times. CDR3 in amino acids: CASSITPSQGHGYTF. The DNA for the CDR3 is TGTGCCAGCAGCATTACCCCTTCACAGGGACATGGCTACACCTTC. The chain joins TRBV6-1 to TRBJ1-2; D may be TRBD1 (6 bases). The CDR3 spans 15 residues. V shed 6 bases and J shed 6 bases, with 20 bases lying between them. Germline CDR1 is MNHNS and CDR2 is SASEGT.